These 27 T cell receptor beta chains were all obtained from the same sample, sequenced in a study of T cell responses to AZD1222 COVID-19 vaccine. The table came from immunoSEQ multiplex PCR; TCRdb's copy has only in-frame clones and leaves some out. The sample has over 120,000 clones, 80% to 90% seen once. The material sequenced was peripheral blood, taken on day 0 of AZD1222 vaccination. The receptors here all came from an adult in good health.

The chain links TRBV5-1 to TRBJ2-6; D gene uncertain. The CDR3 has 15 residues. CDR1 SGHRS and CDR2 YFSETQ come from the germline V gene. Trimming left V 0 bases short and J 3 bases short, with 7 bases between. As DNA, the CDR3 is TGCGCCAGCAGCTTGGGCCAGGTTGGGGCCAACGTCCTGACTTTC. Translation gives CASSLGQVGANVLTF.

This sequence joins TRBV30 and TRBJ1-6; no clear D gene. Germline-derived CDR1 and CDR2 are GTSNPN and SVGIG (reference sequence). This CDR3 comprises 16 residues. V gave up 4 bases and J gave up 2 bases, with 15 bases separating them. The CDR3 reads CAWNMGRSTYNSPLHF. Written as DNA, the CDR3 is TGTGCCTGGAATATGGGCCGCTCAACCTATAATTCACCCCTCCACTTT.

The CDR3 nucleotides are TGCAGCGCCCTCCCAGGGTATACGCAGTATTTT. Its protein is CSALPGYTQYF. The chain recombines TRBV29-1 with TRBJ2-3; D may be TRBD1 (5 bases). CDR1 and CDR2 from the germline V gene are SQVTM and ANQGSEA. The CDR3 runs to 11 residues. Deletions cut 7 bases from V and 7 bases from J, with 12 bases between.

The chain joins TRBV28 to TRBJ2-7, with 11 bases aligning to TRBD1. Looked up from germline, CDR1 is MDHEN and CDR2 is SYDVKM. The CDR3 loop spans 15 amino acids. The J segment lost 9 bases and the V segment lost 3 bases, leaving 10 bases of the junction unmatched. The CDR3 DNA follows: TGTGCCAGCAGTTTGCCGGGACAGGGGGGGCTACGGCAGTACTTC. Translating it yields CASSLPGQGGLRQYF.

V usage is TRBV30 and J usage is TRBJ1-3; D not certain. Germline V lookup: CDR1 GTSNPN, CDR2 SVGIG (reference sequence). Trimming took 5 bases from V and 0 from J, leaving 8 bases between them. CDR3 length: 13 residues. The chain's CDR3 is CAWSVFSGNTIYF. The CDR3 bases are TGTGCCTGGTCGGTCTTCTCTGGAAACACCATATATTTT.

This clone occurred a few times. The rearrangement links TRBV2 to TRBJ2-7; D is uncertain. This CDR3 has 13 amino acids. Germline-derived CDR1 and CDR2 are SNHLY and FYNNEI. Trimming shortened V by 10 bases and J by 1 base, and 14 bases separated the two germline ends. This CDR3 reads CATRTADSYEQYF. Here the CDR3 DNA reads TGTGCCACCAGGACGGCCGATTCCTACGAGCAGTACTTC.

The J gene is TRBJ2-2, the V gene TRBV5-1; D is ambiguous. CDR1 SGHRS and CDR2 YFSETQ come from the germline V gene. V was clipped by 0 bases and J by 4 bases, with 10 bases between them. The CDR3 covers 15 residues. In nucleotides, the CDR3 is TGCGCCAGCAGCTTGGAGCTGGTGGGCACCGGGGAGCTGTTTTTT. This encodes CASSLELVGTGELFF.

This clone was recorded only once. The CDR3 nucleotides read TGTGCCACCAGTGATCCGGACAGGTGGGACTATGGCTACACCTTC. It is translated as CATSDPDRWDYGYTF. This chain links TRBV24-1 with TRBJ1-2; TRBD1 agrees at 7 bases. CDR1 KGHDR and CDR2 SFDVKD come from the germline V gene. The CDR3 is 15 residues long. J lost 3 bases, V lost 3 bases, and 6 bases had no gene match.

This clone was counted a single time. The rearrangement uses TRBV5-1 and TRBJ2-2, with D unresolved. The CDR3 has 11 amino acids. Germline lookup yields CDR1 SGHRS and CDR2 YFSETQ. The V end was cut by 3 bases, the J end by 7 bases, with 4 bases between. CDR3 protein: CASSSGGELFF. CDR3 coding DNA: TGCGCCAGCAGCTCCGGCGGGGAGCTGTTTTTT. The full variable domain, completed using reference TRBV5-1 and TRBJ2-2, is KAGVTQTPRYLIKTRGQQVTLSCSPISGHRSVSWYQQTPGQGLQFLFEYFSETQRNKGNFPGRFSGRQFSNSRSEMNVSTLELGDSALYLCASSSGGELFFGEGSRLTVL.

The V call is TRBV7-9, the J call TRBJ2-1, with no clear D. This CDR3 is built from 11 residues. V lost 5 bases and J lost 9, with 8 bases in between. Germline values: CDR1 SEHNR, CDR2 FQNEAQ (reference sequence). This CDR3 reads CASSEHIEQFF. The DNA for the CDR3 is TGTGCCAGCAGCGAACACATTGAGCAGTTCTTC.

Written as DNA, the CDR3 is TGTGCCAGCAGCTCTCCCCTGGCCCCCTACGAGCAGTACTTC. Translation: CASSSPLAPYEQYF. The V gene is TRBV11-3, the J gene TRBJ2-7; no clear D gene. CDR1 is SGHNT, CDR2 YENEEA, per germline. The CDR3 is 14 residues long. V was trimmed by 4 bases and J by 2 bases, leaving 12 bases between them.

This clone showed up just a few times. This chain connects TRBV15 to TRBJ1-4, with D tentatively TRBD1 (6 bases). V lost 6 bases and J 4 bases, leaving 9 bases between the germline ends. This CDR3 has 13 amino acids. CDR1 is LNHNV and CDR2 is YYDKDF in the germline V gene (reference sequence). The CDR3 bases are TGTGCCACCAGACAGGGCGTTAATGAAAAACTGTTTTTT. Translating it yields CATRQGVNEKLFF.

The V and J genes are TRBV7-8 and TRBJ1-1, with 10 nucleotides matching TRBD1. Unmatched junction bases numbered 2, after V lost 6 bases and J lost 1 base. This CDR3 has 14 amino acids. Germline values: CDR1 SGHVS, CDR2 FQNEAQ. This chain's CDR3 is CASRRQGANTEAFF. CDR3 bases: TGTGCCAGCAGGAGACAGGGGGCGAACACTGAAGCTTTCTTT.

The gene calls are TRBV7-9 and TRBJ2-7; TRBD2 agrees at 13 bases. The CDR3 has 14 residues. V lost 6 bases and J lost 6; bases outside the gene matches: 5. Germline V CDR1 and CDR2: SEHNR, FQNEAQ (reference sequence). The CDR3 is CASRSGTSGVEQYF. As DNA, the CDR3 is TGTGCCAGCAGGTCCGGGACTAGCGGGGTCGAGCAGTACTTC.

This clone was seen a single time. The chain's CDR3 is CASSVGAVNTEAFF. DNA of the CDR3: TGTGCCAGCAGCGTAGGGGCTGTGAACACTGAAGCTTTCTTT. The V and J genes are TRBV9 and TRBJ1-1; D gene ambiguous. The CDR3 sequence is 14 residues long. In germline, CDR1 is SGDLS, CDR2 YYNGEE. V was trimmed by 0 bases and J by 0 bases, leaving 6 bases between them.

The genes are TRBV7-2 and TRBJ2-5; 7 bases are a match to TRBD1. The V segment lost 5 bases and the J segment 4 bases; nucleotides outside the gene matches: 10. Germline assignment: CDR1 SGHTA and CDR2 FQGNSA. The CDR3 has 15 amino acids. The CDR3 region has the DNA TGTGCCAGCAGCCGCCAAGAGGGGGCGGGAGAGACCCAGTACTTC. This translates into CASSRQEGAGETQYF.

The rearrangement joins TRBV5-4 to TRBJ1-2; TRBD1 aligns across 7 bases. J lost 6 bases, V lost 0 bases, and 2 bases had no gene match. Germline values: CDR1 SGHNT, CDR2 YYREEE (reference sequence). This CDR3 spans 13 amino acids. CDR3 in DNA: TGTGCCAGCAGCTTGGGCCAGGGGGATGGCTACACCTTC. Its translation is CASSLGQGDGYTF.

In nucleotides, the CDR3 is TGTGCCAGCAGCTTAGGGAGACCTGCCGGGGCTAATGAAAAACTGTTTTTT. This encodes CASSLGRPAGANEKLFF. The rearrangement links TRBV7-2 to TRBJ1-4; D call uncertain. CDR1 SGHTA and CDR2 FQGNSA come from the germline V gene. Trimming left V 1 base short and J 3 bases short, with 15 bases between. This CDR3 spans 17 amino acids.

The V call is TRBV28, the J call TRBJ2-7; 16 bases agree with TRBD2. Germline values: CDR1 MDHEN, CDR2 SYDVKM. V dropped 6 bases and J dropped 3; count of bases not matched to a gene: 14. This CDR3 comprises 19 residues. CDR3 sequence reads: CASSPSPGLAGGHNYEQYF. The CDR3 bases are TGTGCCAGCAGCCCCTCCCCGGGACTAGCGGGGGGGCATAACTACGAGCAGTACTTC.

This clone was picked up one time. The J gene is TRBJ2-7, the V gene TRBV10-2, with 7 nucleotides matching TRBD2. The CDR3 loop spans 16 amino acids. After removal of 0 bases from V and 1 base from J, the junction contained 6 bases not matched to a gene. Germline CDR1 WSHSY, CDR2 SAAADI. The CDR3 DNA reads TGCGCCAGCAGTGAGTCCTTGCGGGGGTTTTCCTACGAGCAGTACTTC. This translates into CASSESLRGFSYEQYF.

This clone was found once. The chain couples TRBV3-1 (or the pseudogene TRBV3-2) to TRBJ1-1; D unresolved. The CDR3 totals 13 residues. Per the germline V gene, CDR1 is LGHDT and CDR2 is YNNKEL (reference sequence). Trimming removed 6 bases from V and 5 bases from J, with 13 bases in between. In nucleotides, the CDR3 is TGTGCCAGCAGTTTCAGCAGTGAGACTGAAGCTTTCTTT. Translation: CASSFSSETEAFF.

The chain employs TRBV10-1 and TRBJ1-6; D is ambiguous. Germline assignment: CDR1 WNHNN and CDR2 SYGVQD (reference sequence). The CDR3 runs to 12 residues. V gave up 6 bases and J gave up 5 bases, with 5 bases separating them. The CDR3, as DNA: TGCGCCAGCAGCCACAATAATTCACCCCTCCACTTT. Residues: CASSHNNSPLHF.

This clone is a singleton in its sample. The rearrangement links TRBV27 to TRBJ2-1; possibly TRBD1 or TRBD2 for D (6 bases each). The V end was cut by 4 bases, the J end by 6 bases, with 16 bases between. CDR1 is MNHEY, CDR2 SMNVEV, per germline (reference sequence). The CDR3 loop spans 15 amino acids. DNA for the CDR3: TGTGCCAGCAGTTGGGGGGCTCGGTATATCAATGAGCAGTTCTTC. Residues: CASSWGARYINEQFF.

V and J are TRBV21-1 and TRBJ2-3; the table's D call, TRBD1, has no DNA check behind it. TRBV21-1 is labeled a pseudogene. This CDR3 comprises 16 residues. The CDR3 sequence: CASSNSKGQGPDTQYF. The CDR3 DNA follows: TGTGCCAGCAGCAACTCAAAGGGACAGGGGCCAGATACGCAGTATTTT.

In DNA form, the CDR3 reads TGTGCCAGCAGCCAGCAACAGGGGGGGGTCGGCTACACCTTC. The encoded protein is CASSQQQGGVGYTF. The chain recombines TRBV14 with TRBJ1-2, with TRBD1 identical over 8 bases. CDR1 is SGHDN and CDR2 is FVKESK in the germline V gene. CDR3 length: 14 amino acids. V lost 3 bases, J lost 8 bases, and 8 bases stayed unmatched.

The rearrangement joins TRBV4-1 to TRBJ2-3, with 8 bases fitting TRBD2. Germline CDR1 MGHRA, CDR2 YSYEKL. V dropped 3 bases and J dropped 3; count of bases not matched to a gene: 8. The CDR3 runs 16 residues. DNA of the CDR3: TGCGCCAGCAGCCAGGTACTAGCGGTGAGGACAGATACGCAGTATTTT. This encodes CASSQVLAVRTDTQYF.

The chain has TRBV19 and TRBJ2-3, with D maybe TRBD1 (5 bases). Germline loops: CDR1 LNHDA, CDR2 SQIVND (reference sequence). Trimming pared 10 bases from V and 2 bases from J, leaving 16 bases between. The CDR3 totals 14 residues. CDR3 DNA sequence: TGTGCCATCAAGGGGCAGGAAAACACAGATACGCAGTATTTT. Translating gives CAIKGQENTDTQYF.